These T cell receptor beta chains were read from a single sample in a study of blood T cells in healthy people across ages. Via MiXCR, TCRdb re-called the 5' RACE reads, giving one row per CDR3 protein. In the table there are roughly 900,000 distinct CDR3 sequences, 25% to 30% of which are singletons. The sample comprised blood. Receptors originate from a woman older than 75 in good health. The CDR3 runs from the conserved cysteine through the conserved F or W. D genes are given only for firm matches. Size tells how often a clone was seen (once, few, many) or the class of an expanded clone, and some rows leave it out.

d_gene | j_gene | v_gene | abundance | CDR3aa | CDR3nt
- | TRBJ2-5 | TRBV7-2 | - | CASSQVSGPEQYF | TGCGCCAGCAGCCAAGTTAGCGGACCAGAGCAGTACTTC
- | TRBJ1-5 | TRBV5-5 | - | CASSMGRSSNQPQHF | TGTGCCAGCAGCATGGGACGAAGTAGCAATCAGCCCCAGCATTTT
- | TRBJ1-1 | TRBV4-3 | - | CASSQDVQVPEAFF | TGCGCCAGCAGCCAAGATGTACAAGTCCCTGAAGCTTTCTTT
- | TRBJ2-5 | TRBV5-5 | - | CASSWVARQETQYF | TGTGCCAGCAGCTGGGTGGCTAGACAAGAGACCCAGTACTTC
- | TRBJ1-6 | TRBV20-1 | once | CSARDLGTGDNSPLHF | TGCAGTGCTAGAGATCTAGGGACCGGGGATAATTCACCCCTCCACTTT
TRBD1 | TRBJ2-4 | TRBV3-1 | many | CASSQSGQGIVKNIQYF | TGTGCCAGCAGCCAGTCTGGACAGGGGATTGTCAAAAACATTCAGTACTTC
- | TRBJ2-4 | TRBV20-1 | - | CSARERAGDIQYF | TGCAGTGCTAGAGAAAGAGCAGGGGACATTCAGTACTTC
- | TRBJ2-5 | TRBV7-9 | - | CASSLVGGWETQYF | TGTGCCAGCAGCTTGGTAGGGGGTTGGGAGACCCAGTACTTC
TRBD1 | TRBJ2-7 | TRBV29-1 | many | CSVGGQETSYEQYF | TGCAGCGTGGGGGGACAGGAGACCTCCTACGAGCAGTACTTC
TRBD1 | TRBJ2-5 | TRBV12-3/TRBV12-4 | few | CASRGSGGRETQYF | TGTGCCAGCAGGGGGTCAGGGGGCCGAGAGACCCAGTACTTC
- | TRBJ2-5 | TRBV6-2/TRBV6-3 | many | CASSRRTWYQETQYF | TGTGCCAGCAGTCGCCGGACTTGGTACCAAGAGACCCAGTACTTC
- | TRBJ2-1 | TRBV7-2 | - | CASSLVTGGNEQFF | TGTGCCAGCAGCCTAGTAACCGGGGGAAATGAACAGTTCTTC
TRBD2 | TRBJ2-1 | TRBV5-1 | - | CASSASGGAFHEQFF | TGCGCCAGCAGCGCCAGCGGGGGGGCCTTCCATGAGCAGTTCTTC
TRBD1 | TRBJ1-1 | TRBV7-2 | - | CASSQGARFEAFF | TGTGCCAGCAGCCAGGGGGCGAGGTTTGAAGCTTTCTTT
TRBD1 | TRBJ1-1 | TRBV20-1 | few | CSARPGTANTEAFF | TGCAGTGCTAGGCCCGGGACAGCAAACACTGAAGCTTTCTTT
- | TRBJ1-2 | TRBV6-6 | many | CASSYSMWQFGVHGYTF | TGTGCCAGCAGTTACTCTATGTGGCAGTTCGGGGTGCATGGCTACACCTTC
- | TRBJ2-3 | TRBV12-3/TRBV12-4 | - | CASSGGSGNTDMEYF | TGTGCCAGCAGTGGAGGGTCGGGGAACACAGATATGGAGTATTTT
TRBD2 | TRBJ2-3 | TRBV20-1 | few | CSAEGPGGPSDTQYF | TGCAGTGCGGAGGGGCCGGGGGGGCCGAGTGATACGCAGTATTTT
- | TRBJ2-4 | TRBV5-1 | many | CASSGSSKNIQYF | TGCGCCAGCAGCGGTAGTAGCAAAAACATTCAGTACTTC
- | TRBJ2-5 | TRBV5-1 | - | CASSNDRQETQYF | TGCGCCAGCAGCAACGACAGACAAGAGACCCAGTACTTC
TRBD2 | TRBJ2-7 | TRBV5-1 | many | CASSSASGGLTYEQYF | TGCGCCAGCAGCAGCGCTAGCGGGGGCCTAACCTACGAGCAGTACTTC
- | TRBJ1-2 | TRBV7-9 | - | CASSYRPDSGGGYTF | TGTGCCAGCAGCTATCGCCCCGACTCGGGCGGCGGCTACACCTTC
- | TRBJ1-2 | TRBV5-1 | few | CASSTLDSNYGYTF | TGCGCCAGCAGCACCCTCGACAGTAACTATGGCTACACCTTC
TRBD1 | TRBJ2-5 | TRBV7-8 | many | CASSLAGQQELPKYF | TGTGCCAGCAGCTTAGCGGGACAGCAAGAGCTACCCAAGTACTTC
- | TRBJ1-4 | TRBV18 | few | CASSQRGRGGEKLFF | TGTGCCAGCTCACAGAGGGGCAGGGGAGGAGAGAAACTGTTTTTT
- | TRBJ2-7 | TRBV7-9 | few | CASSLASIYNEQYF | TGTGCCAGCAGCTTAGCTTCTATTTACAATGAGCAGTACTTC
- | TRBJ2-1 | TRBV6-5 | once | CASSSPGAGGFNEQFF | TGTGCCAGCAGCTCCCCGGGGGCAGGGGGTTTTAATGAGCAGTTCTTC
- | TRBJ2-5 | TRBV11-2 | - | CVSRAKAEGPITQETQYF | TGTGTCAGCAGGGCGAAAGCGGAGGGGCCGATAACACAAGAGACCCAGTACTTC
- | TRBJ1-2 | TRBV9 | many | CAIIKGPPSISVIGYTF | TGTGCCATAATAAAAGGACCGCCGTCTATTTCCGTGATCGGCTACACCTTC
- | TRBJ1-1 | TRBV6-5 | few | CASSYGLPNTEAFF | TGTGCCAGCAGTTACGGGCTCCCGAACACTGAAGCTTTCTTT
TRBD1 | TRBJ1-6 | TRBV4-3 | many | CASSQAGGGYNSPLHF | TGCGCCAGCAGCCAGGCAGGGGGCGGCTATAATTCACCCCTCCACTTT
- | TRBJ2-2 | TRBV6-1 | - | CASSDQGNTGELFF | TGTGCCAGCAGTGACCAGGGTAACACCGGGGAGCTGTTTTTT
TRBD1 | TRBJ1-2 | TRBV15 | many | CATSVAGTGSGYTF | TGTGCCACCAGCGTAGCCGGGACAGGGAGCGGCTACACCTTC
TRBD2 | TRBJ2-1 | TRBV4-1 | - | CASSRSGLAGENEQFF | TGCGCCAGCAGCCGAAGTGGACTAGCGGGAGAGAATGAGCAGTTCTTC
TRBD1 | TRBJ1-4 | TRBV7-2 | - | CASSLGEQGWKEKLFF | TGTGCCAGCAGCTTAGGGGAACAGGGGTGGAAAGAAAAACTGTTTTTT
- | TRBJ2-1 | TRBV7-6 | many | CASSLDARVVGNEQFF | TGTGCCAGCAGCTTAGACGCTAGGGTTGTCGGCAATGAGCAGTTCTTC
TRBD1 | TRBJ2-1 | TRBV7-2 | many | CASSADRGYNEQFF | TGTGCCAGCAGCGCAGACAGGGGCTACAATGAGCAGTTCTTC
- | TRBJ1-1 | TRBV7-2 | few | CASILQTANTEAFF | TGTGCCAGCATCTTACAAACAGCAAACACTGAAGCTTTCTTT
TRBD1 | TRBJ2-5 | TRBV3-1 | few | CASSQSGTGGEVTQYF | TGTGCCAGCAGTCAATCCGGGACAGGGGGCGAAGTGACCCAGTACTTC
TRBD1 | TRBJ2-1 | TRBV7-2 | - | CASSLPSGTGIGEQFF | TGTGCCAGCAGCTTACCTTCCGGGACAGGGATAGGTGAGCAGTTCTTC
- | TRBJ2-7 | TRBV28 | many | CASSSRVSSSYEQYF | TGTGCCAGCAGTTCAAGGGTTTCTAGCTCCTACGAGCAGTACTTC